The T cell receptor beta chain described here comes from a study of T-cell memory formation after mild COVID-19 (dated by TCRdb to the early 2020s). The study in broad terms: TCR sequence clusters from the two donors were largely donor specific. Longitudinal TCRalpha and TCRbeta repertoire sequencing tracked T-cell clones expanding and contracting after mild COVID-19 in two donors. Two young, previously healthy adult volunteers made up the cohort, one male and one female. Summary of the overall study and its limitations: Some responding clones were found in pre-infection memory, which suggests that pre-existing cross-reactive memory T cells took part in the SARS-CoV-2 response. From day 15 to 85, contracting clones showed balanced CD4/CD8 phenotypes, whereas a second wave of clones that expanded from day 15 to 37 leaned towards CD4+. Only a couple of mild cases were covered by the study, and larger cohorts that include severe cases with pre-infection samples were considered necessary. Contracting CD4+ clones were located mainly in the CM and EM memory subsets, whereas CD8+ clones were found to be enriched in EMRA. Whether the second-wave clones peaking on day 37 were SARS-CoV-2 specific was not confirmed.

TCRdb lists the instrument as Illumina NovaSeq 6000. cDNA libraries for TCRalpha and TCRbeta were prepared by 5'RACE using constant-segment primers, with sample barcodes and unique molecular identifiers added. Trizol reagent was used to extract RNA from every sample. Libraries were amplified in two PCR steps, with a second sample barcode and Illumina TruSeq adapters added in the second step. Sequencing of the libraries was done on an Illumina NovaSeq, producing 2 x 150 bp paired-end reads. On the study's bioinformatics: Demultiplexing of reads and collapsing into UMI-guided consensus sequences were performed with migec v1.2.7. With mixcr v2.1.11, UMI consensuses were aligned to TRA and TRB V and J templates and assembled into clonotypes. A clonotype was counted as expanded or contracted only if both edgeR and NoisET called the change significant, with noise models trained on biological replicates. For edgeR calls, the cutoffs were a false discovery rate-adjusted p below 0.01 and a log2 fold-change threshold of 1. As an exploratory analysis of dynamics, max-normalized trajectories of the 1000 most abundant clonotypes were examined by PCA with hierarchical clustering. Separately sequenced CD4+ and CD8+ repertoires were used to assign the CD4 or CD8 phenotype of responding clones. Clones were called with MiXCR by TCRdb after fastp trimmed the public reads at Q25, and only in-frame beta chains were retained. A single entry per CDR3 protein holds the most common genes and DNA from its merged rows. V and J calls and clone size were set by TCRdb, not the authors. Recorded for this sample are about 560,000 distinct CDR3 sequences; 17% of them occurred a single time. The top ten hold about 8.1% of the sample.

PBMCs were isolated by Ficoll-Paque density gradient centrifugation. This clonotype showed up just a few times. Its antigen has not been determined. No base quality values were provided; no much bigger clone lies one nucleotide off. The TCR was taken from an adult woman who had mild COVID-19 (a few samples of this study predate the infection). The sample titles of this study are shuffled in the database, so cell type and time point are left out; the donor was told from shared clones. The material sequenced was PBMCs or a T cell subset sorted from them (not recorded which).

DNA sequence: TGTGCCAGCAGTCCCTTGGAAGGACGCGAAGTAAACACCATATATTTT. This translates into CASSPLEGREVNTIYF. The chain is made from TRBV12-3 or TRBV12-4 and TRBJ1-3, with no D gene named confidently. Taken from cysteine to phenylalanine, the CDR3 has 16 residues. Of the read, only the CDR3 DNA is kept; its 48 bases are in frame from base 1. The junction carries 20 bases between V and J, which are trimmed by 5 bases and 6 bases respectively.